This is a list of T cell receptor beta chains from one sample in a study of CD8 T cells in ankylosing spondylitis. TCRdb fed the 5' RACE reads into MiXCR, producing one record per CDR3 protein. Of around 130,000 distinct CDR3 sequences detected, roughly an eighth appear once; the ten largest clones hold 2.5% to 3%. Sequenced material: blood, either unsorted or a sorted T cell fraction (not recorded which). The source of these receptors is a female donor with ankylosing spondylitis or in good health (not recorded which). Each CDR3 is given without its conserved first and last residue. The D gene is left open where the match is weak. Some rows mark clone size as missing; the rest say once, few, many or name a class of expanded clone.

v_gene	d_gene	abundance	len	j_gene	CDR3aa
TRBV28	TRBD1	once	12	TRBJ1-2	ASRSGQTNYGYT
TRBV6-1	TRBD2	many	14	TRBJ2-7	ASMGLAGAFAYEQY
TRBV29-1	-	many	7	TRBJ1-1	SVEDRAF
TRBV2	-	-	14	TRBJ2-1	ASSELGWGGINEQF
TRBV30	-	-	12	TRBJ2-5	AWSPETVPRTQY
TRBV11-2	-	many	12	TRBJ2-7	ASSRGGRTYEQY
TRBV20-1	-	many	13	TRBJ2-3	SARVDSTNTDTQY
TRBV20-1	-	many	14	TRBJ1-1	SARDRGGRVNTEAF
TRBV5-1	-	few	12	TRBJ2-7	ASSFDRGGYEQY
TRBV11-2	-	many	10	TRBJ1-1	ASSLGWTEAF